This T cell receptor beta chain was obtained from a study of T cells after yellow fever vaccination. From the 5' RACE reads, TCRdb called clonotypes with MiXCR, one entry per CDR3 protein. The table lists under 150,000 distinct CDR3 sequences, 13% to 15% of them singletons, with about 42% in the top ten. Germline V lookup: CDR1 MGHRA, CDR2 YSYEKL. With V trimmed by 2 bases and J by 5 bases, 2 bases remained unmatched. The CDR3 covers 15 residues. Sequencing was performed on CD8+ T cells sorted from PBMCs, taken 5 days after the yellow fever booster vaccination. This clonotype originated in a man aged 18 to 30 who received the YFV17D yellow fever vaccine. V usage is TRBV4-1 and J usage is TRBJ2-5; 13 nucleotides line up with TRBD2. The CDR3 region is CASSQSTSGGETQYF. The DNA for the CDR3 is TGCGCCAGCAGCCAATCGACTAGCGGGGGGGAGACCCAGTACTTC.